A selection of T cell receptor beta chains follows, all from one sample in a study of blood T cell repertoires in COVID-19. Sequenced by immunoSEQ multiplex PCR; TCRdb stores in-frame clones only, minus some. The table records 350,000 to 500,000 clones, over 85% of them present only once. Material: peripheral blood. All receptors come from a man between 18 and 35 years old with COVID-19, enrolled during active disease. The CDR3 runs from the conserved cysteine through the conserved F or W. A D gene is named only where the DNA matches it firmly. Clone size is given for some rows only: seen once, a few or many times, or a class if the clone is expanded.

D: TRBD1; J: TRBJ1-5; V: TRBV7-8; size: .; DNA: TGTGCCAGCAGCGGGGACAGGGGTAAGAATCAGCCCCAGCATTTT; CDR3: CASSGDRGKNQPQHF
D: TRBD1; J: TRBJ1-2; V: TRBV24-1; size: once; DNA: TGTGCCACCAGTCCGGGACAGGGGTTGGGCTACACCTTC; CDR3: CATSPGQGLGYTF
D: TRBD2; J: TRBJ2-5; V: TRBV7-9; size: once; DNA: TGTGCCAGCAGCTTAGGGCGGGGGGGCCATAAAGAGACCCAGTACTTC; CDR3: CASSLGRGGHKETQYF
D: .; J: TRBJ2-7; V: TRBV6-1; size: .; DNA: TGTGCCAGCAGTGAAGCGGAGCACTACGAGCAGTACTTC; CDR3: CASSEAEHYEQYF
D: .; J: TRBJ2-7; V: TRBV6-5; size: .; DNA: TGTGCCAGCAGTTCATACCAGGATGCGTCCTACGAGCAGTACTTC; CDR3: CASSSYQDASYEQYF
D: .; J: TRBJ2-5; V: TRBV7-6; size: .; DNA: TGTGCCAGCAGCTCTAGAACCACAGGGAGAGAGACCCAGTACTTC; CDR3: CASSSRTTGRETQYF
D: TRBD1; J: TRBJ1-6; V: TRBV11-2; size: .; DNA: TGTGCCAGCAGCGCCTCCGGGACAGGGGGCAGATCACCCCTCCACTTT; CDR3: CASSASGTGGRSPLHF
D: TRBD1; J: TRBJ2-2; V: TRBV6-2/TRBV6-3; size: .; DNA: TGTGCCAGCAGTTCAAGACAGGGTCTTACCGGGGAGCTGTTTTTT; CDR3: CASSSRQGLTGELFF
D: TRBD1; J: TRBJ2-2; V: TRBV5-4; size: .; DNA: TGTGCCAGCAGCTTGGTGACAGGGCACACCGGGGAGCTGTTTTTT; CDR3: CASSLVTGHTGELFF
D: .; J: TRBJ1-5; V: TRBV21-1; size: .; DNA: TGTGCCAGCAGCAAAAGGGGCCTCAGGGCACAGCCCCAGCATTTT; CDR3: CASSKRGLRAQPQHF
D: TRBD1; J: TRBJ2-1; V: TRBV27; size: .; DNA: TGTGCCAGCGCGACCCCGGGACAGGATGACAATGAGCAGTTCTTC; CDR3: CASATPGQDDNEQFF
D: .; J: TRBJ1-1; V: TRBV9; size: .; DNA: TGTGCCAGCAGCCCCTTGGGAGGGGTTGGCAACACTGAAGCTTTCTTT; CDR3: CASSPLGGVGNTEAFF
D: .; J: TRBJ2-7; V: TRBV2; size: .; DNA: TGTGCCAGCAGTGAGGGACTCCTGGGCTACGAGCAGTACTTC; CDR3: CASSEGLLGYEQYF
D: .; J: TRBJ2-4; V: TRBV6-5; size: .; DNA: TGTGCCAGCAGTTACTCAGGACATGCCAAAAACATTCAGTACTTC; CDR3: CASSYSGHAKNIQYF
D: TRBD2; J: TRBJ2-3; V: TRBV18; size: .; DNA: TGTGCCAGCTCACCCAAGACTAGCGGGAGCACAGATACGCAGTATTTT; CDR3: CASSPKTSGSTDTQYF
D: TRBD2; J: TRBJ2-1; V: TRBV7-9; size: .; DNA: TGTGCCAGCAGCAAAACTAGCGGGAGATCTAGTGAGCAGTTCTTC; CDR3: CASSKTSGRSSEQFF
D: .; J: TRBJ1-5; V: TRBV7-8; size: .; DNA: TGTGCCAGCAGCTTAGAGACCCGCAGGGTCTTCTATCAGCCCCAGCATTTT; CDR3: CASSLETRRVFYQPQHF
D: TRBD1; J: TRBJ2-7; V: TRBV24-1; size: .; DNA: TGTGCCACCAGTGATGGGGGACAGGGGAGAAACGAGCAGTACTTC; CDR3: CATSDGGQGRNEQYF
D: .; J: TRBJ1-5; V: TRBV5-4; size: .; DNA: TGTGCCAGCAGCTTGGGAGGGAGCAATCAGCCCCAGCATTTT; CDR3: CASSLGGSNQPQHF
D: .; J: TRBJ2-5; V: TRBV7-9; size: .; DNA: TGTGCCAGCAGCCTAGGTGGAGGGAGGGAGACCCAGTACTTC; CDR3: CASSLGGGRETQYF
D: .; J: TRBJ2-7; V: TRBV15; size: .; DNA: TGTGCCACCAGCAGAGGGACGAACAGGTACGAGCAGTACTTC; CDR3: CATSRGTNRYEQYF
D: .; J: TRBJ2-7; V: TRBV6-1; size: .; DNA: TGTGCCAGCAGTGAATTTCCTGCCGGTGCCTACGAGCAGTACTTC; CDR3: CASSEFPAGAYEQYF
D: .; J: TRBJ2-7; V: TRBV7-8; size: .; DNA: TGTGCCAGCAGCCGGGACGGGGCCTACGAGCAGTACTTC; CDR3: CASSRDGAYEQYF
D: .; J: TRBJ2-7; V: TRBV25-1; size: .; DNA: TGTGCCAGCAGTGATCCACGGGAAAGCTCCTACGAGCAGTACTTC; CDR3: CASSDPRESSYEQYF
D: .; J: TRBJ2-5; V: TRBV6-5; size: .; DNA: TGTGCCAGCAGCGGCCGGGACACAAAAGAGACCCAGTACTTC; CDR3: CASSGRDTKETQYF
D: TRBD1; J: TRBJ2-7; V: TRBV18; size: .; DNA: TGTGCCAGCTCACCAAACCGGGACAGCTCCTACGAGCAGTACTTC; CDR3: CASSPNRDSSYEQYF